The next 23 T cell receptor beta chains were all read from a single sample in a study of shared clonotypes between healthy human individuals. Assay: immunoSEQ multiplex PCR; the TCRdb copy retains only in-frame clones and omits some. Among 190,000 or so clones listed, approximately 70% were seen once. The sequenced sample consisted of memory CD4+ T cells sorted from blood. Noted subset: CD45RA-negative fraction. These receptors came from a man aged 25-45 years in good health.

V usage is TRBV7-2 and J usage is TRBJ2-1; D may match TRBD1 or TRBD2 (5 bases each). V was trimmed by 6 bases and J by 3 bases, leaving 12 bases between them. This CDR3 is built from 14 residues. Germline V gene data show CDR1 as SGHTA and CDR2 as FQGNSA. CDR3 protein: CASSIGDRYNEQFF. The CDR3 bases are TGTGCCAGCAGTATTGGGGACCGCTACAATGAGCAGTTCTTC.

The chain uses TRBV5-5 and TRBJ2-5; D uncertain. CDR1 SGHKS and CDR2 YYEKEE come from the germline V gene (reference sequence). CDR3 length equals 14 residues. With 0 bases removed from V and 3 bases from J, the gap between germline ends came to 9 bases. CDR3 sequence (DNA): TGTGCCAGCAGCTTGGCTGGAACAGAAGAGACCCAGTACTTC. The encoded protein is CASSLAGTEETQYF. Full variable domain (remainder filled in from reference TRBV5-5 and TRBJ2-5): DAGVTQSPTHLIKTRGQQVTLRCSPISGHKSVSWYQQVLGQGPQFIFQYYEKEERGRGNFPDRFSARQFPNYSSELNVNALLLGDSALYLCASSLAGTEETQYFGPGTRLLVL.

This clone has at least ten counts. CDR3 residues: CASSLGAAGEAFF. The CDR3, as DNA: TGTGCCAGCAGCTTAGGAGCGGCAGGTGAAGCTTTCTTT. V usage is TRBV7-2 and J usage is TRBJ1-1, with D unclear. The V end was cut by 1 base, the J end by 7 bases, with 10 bases between. The V gene's germline CDR1 is SGHTA and CDR2 FQGNSA. The CDR3 sequence is 13 residues long.

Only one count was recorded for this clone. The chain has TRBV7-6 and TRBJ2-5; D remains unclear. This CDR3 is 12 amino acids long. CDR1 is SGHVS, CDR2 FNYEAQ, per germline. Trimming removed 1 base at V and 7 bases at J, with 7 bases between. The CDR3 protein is CASSLDLGTQYF. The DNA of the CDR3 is TGTGCCAGCAGCTTAGATTTGGGGACCCAGTACTTC.

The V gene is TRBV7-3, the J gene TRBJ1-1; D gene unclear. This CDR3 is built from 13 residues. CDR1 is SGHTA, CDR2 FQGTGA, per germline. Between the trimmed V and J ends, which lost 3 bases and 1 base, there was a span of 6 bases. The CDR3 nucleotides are TGTGCCAGCAGCTTGGAGGGGAACACTGAAGCTTTCTTT. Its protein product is CASSLEGNTEAFF.

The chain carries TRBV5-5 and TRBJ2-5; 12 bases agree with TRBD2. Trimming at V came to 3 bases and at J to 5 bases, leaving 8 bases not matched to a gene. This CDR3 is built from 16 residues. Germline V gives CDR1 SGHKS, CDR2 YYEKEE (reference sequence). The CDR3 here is CASSSDGLAGIETQYF. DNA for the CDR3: TGTGCCAGCAGCTCCGACGGACTAGCGGGAATCGAGACCCAGTACTTC.

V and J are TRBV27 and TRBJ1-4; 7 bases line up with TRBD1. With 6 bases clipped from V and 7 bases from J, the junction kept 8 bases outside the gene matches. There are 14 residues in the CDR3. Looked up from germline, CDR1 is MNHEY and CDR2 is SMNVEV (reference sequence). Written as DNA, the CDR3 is TGTGCCAGCAGCCAGACAGGGTTCGGTGAAAAACTGTTTTTT. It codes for CASSQTGFGEKLFF.

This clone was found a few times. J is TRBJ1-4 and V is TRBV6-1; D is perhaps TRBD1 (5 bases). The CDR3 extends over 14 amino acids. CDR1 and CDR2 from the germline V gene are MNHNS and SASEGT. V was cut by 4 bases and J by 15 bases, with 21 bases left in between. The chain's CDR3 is CASSVADVQGRLFF. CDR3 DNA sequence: TGTGCCAGCAGTGTGGCAGATGTGCAGGGCAGGTTGTTTTTT.

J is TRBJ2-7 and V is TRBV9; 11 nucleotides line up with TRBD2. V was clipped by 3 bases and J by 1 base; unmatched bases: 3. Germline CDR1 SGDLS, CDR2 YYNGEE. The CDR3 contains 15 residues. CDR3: CASSGGTSGSYEQYF. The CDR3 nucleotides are TGTGCCAGCAGCGGCGGGACTAGCGGATCCTACGAGCAGTACTTC.

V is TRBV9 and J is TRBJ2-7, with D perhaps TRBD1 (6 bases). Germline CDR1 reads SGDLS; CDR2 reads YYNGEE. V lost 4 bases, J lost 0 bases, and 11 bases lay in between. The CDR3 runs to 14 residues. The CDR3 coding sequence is TGTGCCAGCAGCTTACAGGGATCCTCCTACGAGCAGTACTTC. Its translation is CASSLQGSSYEQYF.

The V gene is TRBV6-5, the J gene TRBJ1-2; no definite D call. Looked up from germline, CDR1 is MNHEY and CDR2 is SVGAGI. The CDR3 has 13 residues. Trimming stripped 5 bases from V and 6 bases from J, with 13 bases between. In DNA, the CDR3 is TGTGCCAGCAGTCTCAGCGACGGTAATGGCTACACCTTC. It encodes CASSLSDGNGYTF.

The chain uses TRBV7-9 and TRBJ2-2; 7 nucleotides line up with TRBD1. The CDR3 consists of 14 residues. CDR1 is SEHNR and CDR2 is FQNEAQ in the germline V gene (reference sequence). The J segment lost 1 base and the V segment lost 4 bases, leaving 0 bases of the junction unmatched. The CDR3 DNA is TGTGCCAGCAGCTGGACAGGGAACACCGGGGAGCTGTTTTTT. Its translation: CASSWTGNTGELFF.

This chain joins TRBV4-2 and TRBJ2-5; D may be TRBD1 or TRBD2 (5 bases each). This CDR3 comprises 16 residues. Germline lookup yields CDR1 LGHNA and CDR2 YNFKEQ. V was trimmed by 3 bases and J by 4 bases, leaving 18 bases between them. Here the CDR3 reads CASSHPPTGGGETQYF. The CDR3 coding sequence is TGTGCCAGCAGCCACCCTCCTACAGGTGGGGGAGAGACCCAGTACTTC.

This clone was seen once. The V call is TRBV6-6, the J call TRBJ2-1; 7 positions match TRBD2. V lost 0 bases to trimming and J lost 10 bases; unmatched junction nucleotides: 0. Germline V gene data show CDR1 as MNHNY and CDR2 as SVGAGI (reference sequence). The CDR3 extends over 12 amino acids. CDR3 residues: CASSYSTSEQFF. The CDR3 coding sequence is TGTGCCAGCAGTTACTCGACTAGCGAGCAGTTCTTC.

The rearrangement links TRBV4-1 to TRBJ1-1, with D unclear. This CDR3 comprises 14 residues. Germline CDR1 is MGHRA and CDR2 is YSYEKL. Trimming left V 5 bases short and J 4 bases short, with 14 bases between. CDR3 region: CASSYQVGVTEAFF. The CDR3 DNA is TGCGCCAGCAGCTATCAGGTGGGCGTCACTGAAGCTTTCTTT.

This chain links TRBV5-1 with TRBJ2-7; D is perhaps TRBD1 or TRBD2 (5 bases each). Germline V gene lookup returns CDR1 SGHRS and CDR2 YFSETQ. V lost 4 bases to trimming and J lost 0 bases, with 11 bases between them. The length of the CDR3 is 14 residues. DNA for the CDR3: TGCGCCAGCAGCGCTGCCGGGACCTCCTACGAGCAGTACTTC. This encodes CASSAAGTSYEQYF. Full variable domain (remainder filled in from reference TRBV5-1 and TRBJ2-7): KAGVTQTPRYLIKTRGQQVTLSCSPISGHRSVSWYQQTPGQGLQFLFEYFSETQRNKGNFPGRFSGRQFSNSRSEMNVSTLELGDSALYLCASSAAGTSYEQYFGPGTRLTVT.

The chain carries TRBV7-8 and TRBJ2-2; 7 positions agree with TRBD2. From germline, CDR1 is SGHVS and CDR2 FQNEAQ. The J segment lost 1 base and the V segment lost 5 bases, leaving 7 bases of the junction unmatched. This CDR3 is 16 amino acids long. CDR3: CASSPRERGNTGELFF. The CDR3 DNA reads TGTGCCAGCAGCCCGCGGGAGAGGGGGAACACCGGGGAGCTGTTTTTT.

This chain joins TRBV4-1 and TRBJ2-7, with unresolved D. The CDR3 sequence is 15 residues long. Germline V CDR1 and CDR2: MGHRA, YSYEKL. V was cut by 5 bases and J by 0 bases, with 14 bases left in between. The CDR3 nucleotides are TGCGCCAGCAGCGAGAGCCGGGCCCTCTCCTACGAGCAGTACTTC. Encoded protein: CASSESRALSYEQYF.

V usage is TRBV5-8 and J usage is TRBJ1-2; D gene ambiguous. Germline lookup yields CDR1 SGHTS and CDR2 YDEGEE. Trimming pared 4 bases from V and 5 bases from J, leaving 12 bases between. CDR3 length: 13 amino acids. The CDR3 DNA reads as TGTGCCAGCAGCAGGGCAAGATATTATGGCTACACCTTC. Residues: CASSRARYYGYTF.

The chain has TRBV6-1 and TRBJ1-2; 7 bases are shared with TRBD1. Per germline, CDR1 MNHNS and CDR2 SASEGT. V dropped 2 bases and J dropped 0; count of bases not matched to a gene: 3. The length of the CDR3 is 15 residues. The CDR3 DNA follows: TGTGCCAGCAGTGAACAAGGGGGCCCTAACTATGGCTACACCTTC. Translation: CASSEQGGPNYGYTF.

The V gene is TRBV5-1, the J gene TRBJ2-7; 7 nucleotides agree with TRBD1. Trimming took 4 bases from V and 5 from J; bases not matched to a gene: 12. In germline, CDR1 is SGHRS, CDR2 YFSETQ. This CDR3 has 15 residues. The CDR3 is CASSLGTAQRHEQYF. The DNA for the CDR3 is TGCGCCAGCAGCCTCGGGACAGCTCAGAGGCACGAGCAGTACTTC.

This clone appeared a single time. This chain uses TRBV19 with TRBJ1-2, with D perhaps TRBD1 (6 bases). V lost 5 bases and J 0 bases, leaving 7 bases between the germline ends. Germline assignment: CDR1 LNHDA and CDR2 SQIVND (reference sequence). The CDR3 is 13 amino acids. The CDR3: CASSDRPNYGYTF. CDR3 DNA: TGTGCCAGTAGTGACAGGCCTAACTATGGCTACACCTTC. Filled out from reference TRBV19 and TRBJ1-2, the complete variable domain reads DGGITQSPKYLFRKEGQNVTLSCEQNLNHDAMYWYRQDPGQGLRLIYYSQIVNDFQKGDIAEGYSVSREKKESFPLTVTSAQKNPTAFYLCASSDRPNYGYTFGSGTRLTVV.

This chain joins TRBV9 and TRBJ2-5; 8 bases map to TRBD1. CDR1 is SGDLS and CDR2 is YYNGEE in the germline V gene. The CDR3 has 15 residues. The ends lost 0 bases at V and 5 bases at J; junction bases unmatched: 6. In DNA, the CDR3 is TGTGCCAGCAGCGTAGCGGCAGGGGGCGCGGAGACCCAGTACTTC. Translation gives CASSVAAGGAETQYF.